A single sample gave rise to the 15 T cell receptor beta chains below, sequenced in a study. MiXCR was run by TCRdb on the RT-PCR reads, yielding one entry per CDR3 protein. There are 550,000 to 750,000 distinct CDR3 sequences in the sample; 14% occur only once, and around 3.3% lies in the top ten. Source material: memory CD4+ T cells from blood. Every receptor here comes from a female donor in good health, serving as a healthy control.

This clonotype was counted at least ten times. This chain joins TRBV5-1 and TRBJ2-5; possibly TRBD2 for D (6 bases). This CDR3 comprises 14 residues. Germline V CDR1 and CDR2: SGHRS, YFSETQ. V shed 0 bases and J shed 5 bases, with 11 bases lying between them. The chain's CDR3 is CASSLDTRGETQYF. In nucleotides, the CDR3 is TGCGCCAGCAGCTTGGACACCCGGGGGGAGACCCAGTACTTC. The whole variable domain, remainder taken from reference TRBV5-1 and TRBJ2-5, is KAGVTQTPRYLIKTRGQQVTLSCSPISGHRSVSWYQQTPGQGLQFLFEYFSETQRNKGNFPGRFSGRQFSNSRSEMNVSTLELGDSALYLCASSLDTRGETQYFGPGTRLLVL.

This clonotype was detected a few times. CDR3 region: CASSRGPITGELFF. The CDR3 DNA reads TGTGCCAGCAGCCGCGGACCGATCACCGGGGAGCTGTTTTTT. The gene calls are TRBV7-2 and TRBJ2-2; D not resolved. CDR1 SGHTA and CDR2 FQGNSA come from the germline V gene. The length of the CDR3 is 14 residues. Trimming removed 5 bases from V and 4 bases from J, with 11 bases in between.

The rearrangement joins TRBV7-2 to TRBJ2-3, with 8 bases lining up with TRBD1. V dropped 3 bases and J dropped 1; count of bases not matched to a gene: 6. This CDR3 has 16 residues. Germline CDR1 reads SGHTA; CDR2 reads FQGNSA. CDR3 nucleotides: TGTGCCAGCAGCTTCCAGGGGGCGCCGGGCACAGATACGCAGTATTTT. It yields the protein CASSFQGAPGTDTQYF.

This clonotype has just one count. The CDR3 DNA reads TGTGCCAGCCCCGGGACAGGGTACACCGGGGAGCTGTTTTTT. This gives the protein CASPGTGYTGELFF. The genes are TRBV7-8 and TRBJ2-2; 9 bases fit TRBD1. CDR1 and CDR2 (germline): SGHVS, FQNEAQ. CDR3 length equals 14 residues. V lost 8 bases and J lost 3; bases outside the gene matches: 4.

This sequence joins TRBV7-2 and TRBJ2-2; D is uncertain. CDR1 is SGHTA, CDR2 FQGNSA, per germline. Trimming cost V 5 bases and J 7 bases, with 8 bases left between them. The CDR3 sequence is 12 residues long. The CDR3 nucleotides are TGTGCCAGCAGCCGGTATAGCGGGGAGCTGTTTTTT. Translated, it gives CASSRYSGELFF.

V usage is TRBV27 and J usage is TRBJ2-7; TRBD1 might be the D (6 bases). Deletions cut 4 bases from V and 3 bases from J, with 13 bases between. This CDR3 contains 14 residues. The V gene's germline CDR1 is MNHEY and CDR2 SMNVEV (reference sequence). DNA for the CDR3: TGTGCCAGCAGTTCCCCCGACAGGTACTACGAGCAGTACTTC. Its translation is CASSSPDRYYEQYF.

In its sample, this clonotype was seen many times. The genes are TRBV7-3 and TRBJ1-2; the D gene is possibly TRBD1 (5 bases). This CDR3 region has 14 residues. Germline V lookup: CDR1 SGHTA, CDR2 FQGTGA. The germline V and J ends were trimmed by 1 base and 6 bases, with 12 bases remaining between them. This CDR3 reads CASSLSRTMDGYTF. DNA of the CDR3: TGTGCCAGCAGCTTAAGTCGGACAATGGATGGCTACACCTTC.

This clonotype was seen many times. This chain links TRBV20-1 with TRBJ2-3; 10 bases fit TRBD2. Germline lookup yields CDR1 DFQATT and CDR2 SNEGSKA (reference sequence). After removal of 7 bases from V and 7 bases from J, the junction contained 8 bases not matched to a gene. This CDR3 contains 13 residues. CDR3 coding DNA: TGCAGTGTGACCGGGACTAGCGTCTATACGCAGTATTTT. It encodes CSVTGTSVYTQYF.

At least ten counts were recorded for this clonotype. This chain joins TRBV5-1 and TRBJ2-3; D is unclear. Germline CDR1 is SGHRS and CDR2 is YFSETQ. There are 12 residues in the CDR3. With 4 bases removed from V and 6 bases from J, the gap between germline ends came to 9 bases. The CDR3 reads CASSRLLDTQYF. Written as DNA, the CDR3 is TGCGCCAGCAGCCGTTTACTTGATACGCAGTATTTT.

The CDR3 sequence is CSALLAGGGDTQYF. Here the CDR3 DNA reads TGCAGTGCTCTACTAGCCGGGGGGGGGGATACGCAGTATTTT. The V gene is TRBV20-1, the J gene TRBJ2-3, with 8 bases that match TRBD2. The CDR3 is 14 residues long. CDR1 is DFQATT, CDR2 SNEGSKA, per germline (reference sequence). V lost 5 bases and J lost 6; bases outside the gene matches: 10.

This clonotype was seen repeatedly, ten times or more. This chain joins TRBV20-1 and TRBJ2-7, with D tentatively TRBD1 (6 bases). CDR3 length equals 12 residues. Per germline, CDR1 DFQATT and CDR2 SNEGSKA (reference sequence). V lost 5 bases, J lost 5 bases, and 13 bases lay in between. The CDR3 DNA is TGCAGTGCTCAGGGGCTTAGTCACGAGCAGTACTTC. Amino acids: CSAQGLSHEQYF.

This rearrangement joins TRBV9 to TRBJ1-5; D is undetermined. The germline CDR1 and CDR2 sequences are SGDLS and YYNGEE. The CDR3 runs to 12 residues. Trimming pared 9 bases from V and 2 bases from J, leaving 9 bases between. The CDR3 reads CATFSGNQPQHF. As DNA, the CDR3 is TGTGCCACCTTCTCTGGCAATCAGCCCCAGCATTTT.

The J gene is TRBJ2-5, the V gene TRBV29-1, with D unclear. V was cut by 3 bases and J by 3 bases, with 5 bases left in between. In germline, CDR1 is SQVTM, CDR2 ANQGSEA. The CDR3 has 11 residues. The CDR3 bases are TGCAGCGTTGAGCAAAAAGAGACCCAGTACTTC. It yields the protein CSVEQKETQYF.

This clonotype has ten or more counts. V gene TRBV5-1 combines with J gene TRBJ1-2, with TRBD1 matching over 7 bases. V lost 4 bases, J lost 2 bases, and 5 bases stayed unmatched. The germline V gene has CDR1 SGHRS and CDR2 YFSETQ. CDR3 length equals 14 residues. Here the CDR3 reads CASSLGTENYGYTF. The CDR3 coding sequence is TGCGCCAGCAGCCTGGGGACAGAGAACTATGGCTACACCTTC.

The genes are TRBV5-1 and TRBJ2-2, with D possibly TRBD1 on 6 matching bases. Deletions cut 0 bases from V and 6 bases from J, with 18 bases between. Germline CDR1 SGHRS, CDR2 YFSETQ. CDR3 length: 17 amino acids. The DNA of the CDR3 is TGCGCCAGCAGCTTGGTATACCAGGGGAACAGCGCCGGGGAGCTGTTTTTT. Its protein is CASSLVYQGNSAGELFF.